The 14 T cell receptor beta chains reported below all come from one sample, sequenced in a study of cytomegalovirus exposure and HLA in healthy donors. The PCR made use of 60 Vbeta and 13 Jbeta primers. Assay used: immunoSEQ multiplex PCR; TCRdb lists only in-frame clones, some missing. This sample has about 160,000 clones, with about three quarters found just once. Sequencing was performed on PBMCs. The receptors shown here come from a woman in her fifties or sixties in good health and CMV-seropositive.

The chain has TRBV10-2 and TRBJ2-7; TRBD2 aligns across 8 bases. The CDR3 extends over 18 amino acids. Trimming removed 2 bases from V and 1 base from J; junction bases left unmatched: 13. Germline CDR1 reads WSHSY; CDR2 reads SAAADI. DNA for the CDR3: TGCGCCAGCAGTGAGGGGTATTTGCGCGGGAGGTGGTCCTACGAGCAGTACTTC. This gives the protein CASSEGYLRGRWSYEQYF.

The chain uses TRBV5-1 and TRBJ1-2, with 7 bases lining up with TRBD1. Germline loops: CDR1 SGHRS, CDR2 YFSETQ. The CDR3 totals 14 residues. The V and J ends lost 0 bases and 8 bases, in that order; junction bases with no gene match: 7. In DNA form, the CDR3 reads TGCGCCAGCAGCTTGGGACAGGGACGTCAGGGCTACACCTTC. Translation gives CASSLGQGRQGYTF.

The rearrangement uses TRBV6-1 and TRBJ1-1, with D perhaps matching TRBD1 (6 bases). The CDR3 loop spans 15 amino acids. Germline CDR1 is MNHNS and CDR2 is SASEGT. The V gene lost 7 bases and the J gene lost 1 base, with 16 bases spanning the gap. DNA of the CDR3: TGTGCCAGCACCAGACAGGTCGTGGGGAACACTGAAGCTTTCTTT. Amino acids: CASTRQVVGNTEAFF.

The chain couples TRBV6-1 to TRBJ2-5; 7 bases align to TRBD1. The CDR3 consists of 15 residues. The junction had 12 bases not matched to a gene; V was cut back by 6 bases and J by 5 bases. Germline V gene data show CDR1 as MNHNS and CDR2 as SASEGT. The DNA for the CDR3 is TGTGCCAGCAGGAGCCGAGGGGGCGCCGGGGAGACCCAGTACTTC. It codes for CASRSRGGAGETQYF.

The chain recombines TRBV5-4 with TRBJ2-7; possibly TRBD1 for D (5 bases). Trimming left V 1 base short and J 4 bases short, with 6 bases between. CDR1 SGHNT and CDR2 YYREEE come from the germline V gene (reference sequence). This CDR3 contains 12 residues. CDR3: CASSLRGYEQYF. The CDR3 DNA reads as TGTGCCAGCAGCTTGAGGGGTTACGAGCAGTACTTC.

The rearrangement joins TRBV6-5 to TRBJ1-3, with D possibly matching TRBD1 (5 bases). Germline loops: CDR1 MNHEY, CDR2 SVGAGI. Trimming left V 4 bases short and J 7 bases short, with 17 bases between. There are 15 residues in the CDR3. The CDR3 nucleotides are TGTGCCAGCAGTTCAATTTCGGACATGGCGAACACCATATATTTT. Translating gives CASSSISDMANTIYF.

The V and J genes are TRBV28 and TRBJ2-7; D possibly corresponds to TRBD1 (6 bases). Per germline, CDR1 MDHEN and CDR2 SYDVKM. Trimming took 4 bases from V and 2 from J, leaving 12 bases between them. This CDR3 is 14 amino acids long. For the CDR3, the DNA is TGTGCCAGCAGTTCCCTACAGGGCACCTACGAGCAGTACTTC. Translation gives CASSSLQGTYEQYF.

V and J are TRBV21-1 and TRBJ2-7; the DNA was not used to check the table's D call, TRBD1. TRBV21-1 is marked as a pseudogene. This CDR3 is 21 amino acids long. Here the CDR3 reads CASSKRGTGDLELQPTYEQYF. CDR3 nucleotides: TGTGCCAGCAGCAAAAGAGGGACAGGGGACCTAGAACTACAACCCACCTACGAGCAGTACTTC.

In its sample, this clone was seen a few times. The chain is built from TRBV7-2 and TRBJ2-3; possibly TRBD2 for D (5 bases). This CDR3 is built from 15 residues. The germline V and J ends were trimmed by 3 bases and 5 bases, with 15 bases remaining between them. Looked up from germline, CDR1 is SGHTA and CDR2 is FQGNSA. CDR3 sequence: CASSFRRRAGDTQYF. In DNA form, the CDR3 reads TGTGCCAGCAGCTTTAGACGACGGGCGGGAGATACGCAGTATTTT.

This chain links TRBV7-9 with TRBJ2-3; 14 positions match TRBD2. The V segment lost 5 bases and the J segment 6 bases; nucleotides outside the gene matches: 7. CDR1 is SEHNR and CDR2 is FQNEAQ in the germline V gene (reference sequence). CDR3 size: 16 residues. The CDR3: CASSRLAGGPTDTQYF. The CDR3 bases are TGTGCCAGCAGCAGACTAGCGGGGGGGCCGACTGATACGCAGTATTTT.

The DNA for the CDR3 is TGCGCCAGCAGCCAATCGGACAGGGGGGCAGCTGAAGCTTTCTTT. Translated, it gives CASSQSDRGAAEAFF. V usage is TRBV4-1 and J usage is TRBJ1-1; 10 bases match TRBD1. The germline CDR1 and CDR2 sequences are MGHRA and YSYEKL. The CDR3 is 15 residues long. V shed 2 bases and J 6 bases; nucleotides not matched to a gene: 6.

CDR3 bases: TGCGCCAGCAGAGCGGGGGGGCTCCGGGAGACCCAGTACTTC. Amino acids: CASRAGGLRETQYF. This rearrangement joins TRBV10-2 to TRBJ2-5; 10 bases agree with TRBD2. The germline gives CDR1 WSHSY, CDR2 SAAADI. The junction had 6 bases not matched to a gene; V was cut back by 6 bases and J by 5 bases. The CDR3 totals 14 residues.

Of note for this clone: Other DNA sequences in the same sample also yield this CDR3. The chain employs TRBV11-2 and TRBJ1-2, with 11 bases identical to TRBD1. J gave up 4 bases and V 5 bases, and 3 bases lay outside the gene matches. CDR1 and CDR2 (germline): SGHAT, FQNNGV. The CDR3 consists of 14 residues. This CDR3 reads CASSLGQGAYGYTF. CDR3 in DNA: TGTGCCAGCAGCCTTGGACAGGGGGCCTATGGCTACACCTTC.

This clone turned up a few times. The chain joins TRBV6-5 to TRBJ1-1; D gene ambiguous. Per germline, CDR1 MNHEY and CDR2 SVGAGI. The CDR3 length is 13 residues. The V gene lost 0 bases and the J gene lost 5 bases, with 7 bases spanning the gap. CDR3 loop: CASSYSTSTEAFF. The CDR3 DNA sequence: TGTGCCAGCAGTTACTCGACTAGTACTGAAGCTTTCTTT.